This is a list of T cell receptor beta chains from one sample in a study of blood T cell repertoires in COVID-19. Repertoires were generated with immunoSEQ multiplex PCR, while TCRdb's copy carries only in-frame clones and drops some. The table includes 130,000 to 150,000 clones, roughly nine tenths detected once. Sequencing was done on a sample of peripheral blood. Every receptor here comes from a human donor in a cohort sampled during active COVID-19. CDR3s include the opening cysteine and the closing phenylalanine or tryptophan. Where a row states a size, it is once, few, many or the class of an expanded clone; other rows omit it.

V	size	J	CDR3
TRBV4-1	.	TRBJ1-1	CASSQEGRQKNTEAFF
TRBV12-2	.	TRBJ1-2	CASRLSRRGGIYGYTF
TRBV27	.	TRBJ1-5	CASSSHRRNSNQPQHF
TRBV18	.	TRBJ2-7	CASSPPGATTYEQYF
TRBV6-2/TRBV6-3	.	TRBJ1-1	CASSSARVVFTEAFF
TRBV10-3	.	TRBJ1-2	CAITPTGGYGYTF
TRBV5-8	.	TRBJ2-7	CASSSIRTLVSYEQYF
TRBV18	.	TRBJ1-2	CASSPPKGQGASLYGYTF
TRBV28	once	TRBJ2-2	CASLSSPGANTGELFF
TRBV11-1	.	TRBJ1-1	CASSSQSRSLEAFF
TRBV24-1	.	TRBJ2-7	CATSDWRDPSYEQYF
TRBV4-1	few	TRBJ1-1	CASSQPTGTEAFF
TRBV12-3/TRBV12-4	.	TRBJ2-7	CASSLFVREQYF
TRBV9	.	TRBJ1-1	CASSVAPGQTSEAFF
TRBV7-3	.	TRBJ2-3	CASSLNGDSSTDTQYF
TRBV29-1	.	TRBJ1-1	CSVEDQGVRPPFF
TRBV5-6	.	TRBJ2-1	CASSLGLGNEQFF
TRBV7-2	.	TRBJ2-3	CASSSSTDTQYF
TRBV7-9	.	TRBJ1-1	CASSLAPAEAFF
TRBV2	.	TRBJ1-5	CASSEESGQPQHF
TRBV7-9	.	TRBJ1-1	CASSQGQGSHF
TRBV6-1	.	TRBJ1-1	CASSEGQTEAFF
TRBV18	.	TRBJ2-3	CASSPPRVPDTQYF
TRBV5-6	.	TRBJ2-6	CASSLGVSGANVLTF
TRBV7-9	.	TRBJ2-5	CASRRQGREETQYF
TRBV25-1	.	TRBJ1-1	CASSDNRGGNTEAFF
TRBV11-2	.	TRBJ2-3	CASSSLGGTDTQYF
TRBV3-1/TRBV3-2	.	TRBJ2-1	CASSQRTGGPDNEQFF
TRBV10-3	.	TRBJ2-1	CAISESLAGGYDEQFF
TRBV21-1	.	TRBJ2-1	CASSTRLAGVSYNEQFF
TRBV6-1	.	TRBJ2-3	CASSEGTGHTDTQYF
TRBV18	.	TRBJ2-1	CASSPLAGGTYNEQFF
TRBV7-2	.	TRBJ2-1	CASSFRAGGYNEQFF
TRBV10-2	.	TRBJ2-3	CASSVVRETDTQYF
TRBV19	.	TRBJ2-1	CASSFRSGGAYNEQFF
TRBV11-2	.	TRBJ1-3	CASSVGNRADSGNTIYF
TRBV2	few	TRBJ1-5	CASRRPGSNQPQHF
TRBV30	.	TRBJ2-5	CAWSVLTRKYQETQYF
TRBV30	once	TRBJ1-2	CAWTGGSPSGYTF
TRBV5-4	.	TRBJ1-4	CASSSGQGTNEKLFF
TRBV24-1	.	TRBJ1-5	CATSDEEEQPQHF
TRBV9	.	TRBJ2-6	CASSFTSSGANVLTF
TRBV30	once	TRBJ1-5	CAWGPGTSNQPQHF
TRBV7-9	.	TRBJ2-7	CASSLSPSYEQYF
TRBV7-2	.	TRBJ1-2	CASSETGMGAYGYTF
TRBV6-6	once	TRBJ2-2	CASSLTANTGELFF
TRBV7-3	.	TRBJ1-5	CASTLPPLFSDQPQHF
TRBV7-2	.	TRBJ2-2	CASSEGTGRTGELFF
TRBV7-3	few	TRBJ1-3	CASSHTYSRDSSGNTIYF
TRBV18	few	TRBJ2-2	CASSPAGTGELFF
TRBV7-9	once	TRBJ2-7	CASSLLDFYEQYF
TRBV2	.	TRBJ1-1	CASSEAETVMNTEAFF